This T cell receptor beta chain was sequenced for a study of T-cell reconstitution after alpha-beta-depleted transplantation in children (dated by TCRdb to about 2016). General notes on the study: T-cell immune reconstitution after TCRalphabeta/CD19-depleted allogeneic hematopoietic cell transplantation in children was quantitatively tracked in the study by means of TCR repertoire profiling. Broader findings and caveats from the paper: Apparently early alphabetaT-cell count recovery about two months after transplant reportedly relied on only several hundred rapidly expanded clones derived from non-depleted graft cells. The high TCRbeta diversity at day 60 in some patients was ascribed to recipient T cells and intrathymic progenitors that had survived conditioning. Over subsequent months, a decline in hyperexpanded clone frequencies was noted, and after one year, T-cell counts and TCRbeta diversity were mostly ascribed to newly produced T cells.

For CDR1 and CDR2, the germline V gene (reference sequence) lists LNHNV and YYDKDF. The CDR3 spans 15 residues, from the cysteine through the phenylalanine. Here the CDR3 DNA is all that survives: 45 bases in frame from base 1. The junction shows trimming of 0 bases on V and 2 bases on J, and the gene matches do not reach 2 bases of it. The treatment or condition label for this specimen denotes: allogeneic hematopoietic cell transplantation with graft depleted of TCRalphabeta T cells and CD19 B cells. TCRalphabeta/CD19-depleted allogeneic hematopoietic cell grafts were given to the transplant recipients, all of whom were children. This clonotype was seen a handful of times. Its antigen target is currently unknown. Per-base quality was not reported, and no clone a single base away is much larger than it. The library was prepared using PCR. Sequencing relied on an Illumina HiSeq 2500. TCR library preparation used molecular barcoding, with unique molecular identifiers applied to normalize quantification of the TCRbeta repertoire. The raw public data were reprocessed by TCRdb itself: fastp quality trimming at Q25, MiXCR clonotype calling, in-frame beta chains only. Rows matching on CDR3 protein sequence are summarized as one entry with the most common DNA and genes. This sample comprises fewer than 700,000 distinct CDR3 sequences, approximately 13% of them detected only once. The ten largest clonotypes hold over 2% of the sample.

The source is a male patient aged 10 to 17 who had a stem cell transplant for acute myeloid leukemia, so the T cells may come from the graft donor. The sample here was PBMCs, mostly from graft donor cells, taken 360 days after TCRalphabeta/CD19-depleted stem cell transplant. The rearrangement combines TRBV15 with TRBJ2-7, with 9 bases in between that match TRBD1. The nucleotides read TGTGCCACCAGCAGAGATTGGACAGGGGCCTACGAGCAGTACTTC. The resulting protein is CATSRDWTGAYEQYF.